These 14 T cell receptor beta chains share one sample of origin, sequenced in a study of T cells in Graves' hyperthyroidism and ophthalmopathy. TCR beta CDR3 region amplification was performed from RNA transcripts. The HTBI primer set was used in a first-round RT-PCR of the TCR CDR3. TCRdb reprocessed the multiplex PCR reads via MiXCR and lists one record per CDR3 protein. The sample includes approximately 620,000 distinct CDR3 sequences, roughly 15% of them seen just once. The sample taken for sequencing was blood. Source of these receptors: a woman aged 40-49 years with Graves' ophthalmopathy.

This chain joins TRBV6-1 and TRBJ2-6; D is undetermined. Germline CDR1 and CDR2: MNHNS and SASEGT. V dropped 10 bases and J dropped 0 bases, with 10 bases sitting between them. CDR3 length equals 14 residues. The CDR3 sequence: CATLFGSGANVLTF. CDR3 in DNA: TGTGCCACCCTCTTTGGCTCTGGGGCCAACGTCCTGACTTTC.

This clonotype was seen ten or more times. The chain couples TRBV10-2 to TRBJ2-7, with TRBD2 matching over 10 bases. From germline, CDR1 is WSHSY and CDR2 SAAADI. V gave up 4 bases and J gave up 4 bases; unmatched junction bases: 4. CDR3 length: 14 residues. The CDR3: CASSVLAGVYEQYF. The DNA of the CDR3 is TGCGCCAGCAGTGTTCTAGCGGGGGTATACGAGCAGTACTTC.

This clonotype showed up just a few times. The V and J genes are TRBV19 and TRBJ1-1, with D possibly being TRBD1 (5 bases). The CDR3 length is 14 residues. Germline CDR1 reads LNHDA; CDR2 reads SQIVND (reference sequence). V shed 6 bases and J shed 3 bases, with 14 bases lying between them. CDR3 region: CASSPQERYTEAFF. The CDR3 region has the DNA TGTGCCAGTAGCCCACAGGAGAGGTACACTGAAGCTTTCTTT. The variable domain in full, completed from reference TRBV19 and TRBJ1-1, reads DGGITQSPKYLFRKEGQNVTLSCEQNLNHDAMYWYRQDPGQGLRLIYYSQIVNDFQKGDIAEGYSVSREKKESFPLTVTSAQKNPTAFYLCASSPQERYTEAFFGQGTRLTVV.

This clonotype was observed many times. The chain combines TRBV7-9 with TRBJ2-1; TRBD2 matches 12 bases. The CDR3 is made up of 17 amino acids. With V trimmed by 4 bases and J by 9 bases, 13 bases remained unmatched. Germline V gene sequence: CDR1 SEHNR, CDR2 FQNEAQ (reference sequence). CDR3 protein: CASSSGTSGSPRAEQFF. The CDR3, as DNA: TGTGCCAGCAGCTCCGGGACTAGCGGGTCCCCCCGCGCTGAGCAGTTCTTC. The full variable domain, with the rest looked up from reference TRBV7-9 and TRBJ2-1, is DTGVSQNPRHKITKRGQNVTFRCDPISEHNRLYWYRQTLGQGPEFLTYFQNEAQLEKSRLLSDRFSAERPKGSFSTLEIQRTEQGDSAMYLCASSSGTSGSPRAEQFFGPGTRLTVL.

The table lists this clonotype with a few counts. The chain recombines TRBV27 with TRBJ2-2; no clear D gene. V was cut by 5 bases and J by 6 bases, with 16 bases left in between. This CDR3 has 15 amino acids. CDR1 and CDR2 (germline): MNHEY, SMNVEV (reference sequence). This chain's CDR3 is CASSGQPVSPGELFF. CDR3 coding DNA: TGTGCCAGCAGTGGGCAACCTGTTTCCCCCGGGGAGCTGTTTTTT.

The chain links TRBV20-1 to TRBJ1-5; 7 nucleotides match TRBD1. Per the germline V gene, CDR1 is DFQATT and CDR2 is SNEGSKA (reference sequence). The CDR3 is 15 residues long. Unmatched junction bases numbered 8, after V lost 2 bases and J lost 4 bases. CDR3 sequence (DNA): TGCAGTGCTAGAAAGGGACAGACGATAAATCAGCCCCAGCATTTT. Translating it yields CSARKGQTINQPQHF.

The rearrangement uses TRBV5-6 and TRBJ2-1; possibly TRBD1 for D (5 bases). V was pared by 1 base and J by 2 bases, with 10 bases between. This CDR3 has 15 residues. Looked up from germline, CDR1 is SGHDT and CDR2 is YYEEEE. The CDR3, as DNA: TGTGCCAGCAGCTTGAACAGGAGAGCCTACAATGAGCAGTTCTTC. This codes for CASSLNRRAYNEQFF.

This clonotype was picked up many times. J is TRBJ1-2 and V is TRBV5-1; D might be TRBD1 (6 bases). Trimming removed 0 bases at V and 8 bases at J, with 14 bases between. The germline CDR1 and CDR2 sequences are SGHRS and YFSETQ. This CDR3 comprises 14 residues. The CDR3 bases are TGCGCCAGCAGCTTGGGTCAGGGGTCTGACGGCTACACCTTC. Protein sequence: CASSLGQGSDGYTF.

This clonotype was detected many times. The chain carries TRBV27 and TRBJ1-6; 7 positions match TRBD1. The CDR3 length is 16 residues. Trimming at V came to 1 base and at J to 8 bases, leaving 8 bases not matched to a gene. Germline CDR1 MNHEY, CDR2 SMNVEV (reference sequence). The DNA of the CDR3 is TGTGCCAGCAGTTTATGGGCAGGGGGAAGAGATTCACCCCTCCACTTT. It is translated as CASSLWAGGRDSPLHF.

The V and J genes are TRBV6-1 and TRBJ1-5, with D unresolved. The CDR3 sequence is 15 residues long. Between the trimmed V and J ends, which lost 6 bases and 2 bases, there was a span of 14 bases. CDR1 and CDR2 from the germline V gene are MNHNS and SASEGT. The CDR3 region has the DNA TGTGCCAGCAGCACTCCGGGTCGTGGCAATCAGCCCCAGCATTTT. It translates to CASSTPGRGNQPQHF.

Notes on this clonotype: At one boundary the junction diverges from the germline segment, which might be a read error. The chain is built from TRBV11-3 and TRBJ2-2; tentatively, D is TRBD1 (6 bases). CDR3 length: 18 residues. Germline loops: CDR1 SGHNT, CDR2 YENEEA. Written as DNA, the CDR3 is TGTGCCAGCAGCTTAGATCAAATCGGCAGGGGTAACACCGGGGAGCCGTTTTTT. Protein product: CASSLDQIGRGNTGEPFF.

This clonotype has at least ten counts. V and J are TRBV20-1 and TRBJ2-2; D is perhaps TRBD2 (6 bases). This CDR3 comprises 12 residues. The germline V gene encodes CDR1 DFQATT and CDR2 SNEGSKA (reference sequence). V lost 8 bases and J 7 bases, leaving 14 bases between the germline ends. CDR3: CSTGLTGGELFF. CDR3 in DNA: TGCAGTACCGGACTAACCGGCGGGGAGCTGTTTTTT.

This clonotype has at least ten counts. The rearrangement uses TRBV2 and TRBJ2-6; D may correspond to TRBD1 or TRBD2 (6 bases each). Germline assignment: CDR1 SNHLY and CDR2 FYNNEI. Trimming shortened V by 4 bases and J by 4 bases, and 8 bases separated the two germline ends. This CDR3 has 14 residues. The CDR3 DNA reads TGTGCCAGCAGTGCGGGGGCCGGGGCCAACGTCCTGACTTTC. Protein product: CASSAGAGANVLTF.

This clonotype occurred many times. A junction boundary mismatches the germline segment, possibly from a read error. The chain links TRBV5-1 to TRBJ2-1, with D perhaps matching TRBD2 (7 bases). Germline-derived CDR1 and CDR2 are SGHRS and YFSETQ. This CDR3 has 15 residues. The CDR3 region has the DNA TGCGCCAGCACCTTGACGGGGGGCGGGTACAATGAGCAGTTCTTC. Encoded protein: CASTLTGGGYNEQFF.